This T cell receptor beta chain was captured by sequencing in a study of T cells after yellow fever vaccination (dated by TCRdb to the late 2010s). About the full investigation: Libraries from fractions with low cell numbers were prepared with the SMART-Seq v4 Ultra Low Input RNA kit. To follow T-cell clones before and after primary and booster YFV17D yellow fever vaccination, bulk TCR alpha and beta repertoires were sequenced over time. Two healthy male donors made up the cohort, one aged 18 to 29 years and the other aged 30 to 39 years. Blood was drawn at multiple timepoints before and after primary and secondary immunization, with bulk PBMC replicates and cell subsets isolated. Study-wide conclusions, independent of this receptor: Computational filtering was needed because FACS-sorted repertoires could contain abundant contaminating clonotypes from the bulk population. A small fraction of clonotypes showed up in both the CD4 and CD8 compartments, probably as a result of convergent recombination. Because only a couple of donors were included in the study, the extent to which the findings can be generalized is limited. After the booster, most of the clones that had expanded following primary vaccination were detected again (just under 97% of CD4 and around 88% of CD8), which suggests that memory was broadly maintained. Compared with the primary T-cell response, the secondary T-cell response was faster but weaker, reaching its peak on day 5 rather than on day 15.

Reading the label with the study, this specimen's treatment or condition is: live attenuated yellow fever vaccine strain. Two biological replicates of bulk PBMCs were collected at each blood-draw timepoint. A standard Ficoll-Paque protocol was used to isolate PBMCs from peripheral blood. TriZol was used to extract RNA from bulk PBMCs, from CD4 and CD8 fractions, and from dextramer-positive and dextramer-negative fractions. A remark on this clonotype: Its specific antigen is unknown. Relative to the germline gene, one junction end is altered; a read error may explain this.

The instrument given in TCRdb is Illumina NovaSeq 6000. TCR cDNA was made using 5'RACE template switching, a step that added a universal primer site and unique molecular identifiers. Priming for cDNA synthesis came from both the TCR alpha and TCR beta constant segments. Two PCR steps were used to amplify libraries, with sample barcodes and sequencing adapters being added in the second step. Sequencing of libraries was done on Illumina HiSeq 2500 (2x100 bp) or NovaSeq (2x150 bp). The paper's data handling went like this. Reads were demultiplexed and collapsed into UMI consensus sequences with MIGEC, and V(D)J alignment was performed with MiXCR. Vaccine-responding clonotypes were identified with edgeR using replicate PBMC samples, with FDR below 0.01 and a log2 fold change above 5 up to day 15 being required. Bulk clonotypes were assigned CD4 or CD8 identity according to which sequenced CD4 or CD8 repertoire held them at higher abundance. The public reads were quality trimmed at Q25 with fastp and then assembled into clones with MiXCR by TCRdb, keeping productive beta chains. Rows are combined by CDR3 protein, so each entry shows the most common genes and DNA. These V and J calls derive from TCRdb rather than the authors' analysis. The sample data list fewer than 350,000 distinct CDR3 sequences, and around 4% of these were observed just once. The top ten clonotypes cover 20% to 25% of the sample.

CDR1 and CDR2 are drawn from the germline V gene (reference sequence): DFQATT, SNEGSKA. Measured from the cysteine to the phenylalanine, the CDR3 is 15 residues long. The DNA shown is the 45-base CDR3, in frame from base 1. The material was PBMCs, obtained on the day of the yellow fever booster vaccination. The sequence was collected from a man between 18 and 35 years old who received the YFV17D yellow fever vaccine. In this chain, TRBV20-1 is recombined with TRBJ2-2; a tentative D call is TRBD2 (7 bases match). The DNA sequence is given as TGCAGCGCTAGGGTGGCGGGGGCCGGCACCGGGGAGCTGTTTTTT. The resulting protein is CSARVAGAGTGELFF.